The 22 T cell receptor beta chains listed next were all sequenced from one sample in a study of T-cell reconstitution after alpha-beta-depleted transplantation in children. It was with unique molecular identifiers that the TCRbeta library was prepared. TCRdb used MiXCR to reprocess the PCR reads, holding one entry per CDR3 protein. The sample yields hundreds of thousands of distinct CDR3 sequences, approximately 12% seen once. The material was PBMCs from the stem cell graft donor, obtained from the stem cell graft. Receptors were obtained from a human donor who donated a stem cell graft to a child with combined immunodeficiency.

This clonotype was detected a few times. This CDR3 is CASSLTSLGAGELFF. Written as DNA, the CDR3 is TGTGCCAGCAGTTTAACGAGCCTGGGCGCCGGGGAGCTGTTTTTT. The chain combines TRBV12-3 or TRBV12-4 with TRBJ2-2; D ambiguous. Trimming removed 2 bases from V and 6 bases from J, with 13 bases in between. CDR3 length: 15 residues.

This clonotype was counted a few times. The CDR3 DNA reads as TGTGCCAGCAGCCGGCGGGGCAGGGTTCCCTACAATGAGCAGTTCTTC. Translated, it gives CASSRRGRVPYNEQFF. The genes are TRBV5-4 and TRBJ2-1; D may be TRBD2 (6 bases). Germline loops: CDR1 SGHNT, CDR2 YYREEE (reference sequence). The CDR3 spans 16 residues. V lost 4 bases, J lost 2 bases, and 16 bases lay in between.

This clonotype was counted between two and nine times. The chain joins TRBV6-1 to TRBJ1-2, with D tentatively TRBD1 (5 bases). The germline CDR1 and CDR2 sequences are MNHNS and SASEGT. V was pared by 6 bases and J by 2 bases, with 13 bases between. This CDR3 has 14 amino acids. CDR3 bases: TGTGCCAGCAGACCACCAGGGCGGAACTATGGCTACACCTTC. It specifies CASRPPGRNYGYTF.

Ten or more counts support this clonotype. For the CDR3, the DNA is TGTGCCAGCAGTCCTGGATCCGATACGCAGTATTTT. Residues: CASSPGSDTQYF. The genes are TRBV6-5 and TRBJ2-3; D ambiguous. The germline V gene has CDR1 MNHEY and CDR2 SVGAGI. Trimming took 5 bases from V and 6 from J, leaving 9 bases between them. CDR3 size: 12 residues.

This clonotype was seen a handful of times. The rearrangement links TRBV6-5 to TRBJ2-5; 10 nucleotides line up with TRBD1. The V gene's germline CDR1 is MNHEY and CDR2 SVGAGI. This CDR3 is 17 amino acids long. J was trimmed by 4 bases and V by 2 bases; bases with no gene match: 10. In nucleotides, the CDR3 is TGTGCCAGCAGTTACCCTACCGGGACAGGGGTTGGAGAGACCCAGTACTTC. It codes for CASSYPTGTGVGETQYF.

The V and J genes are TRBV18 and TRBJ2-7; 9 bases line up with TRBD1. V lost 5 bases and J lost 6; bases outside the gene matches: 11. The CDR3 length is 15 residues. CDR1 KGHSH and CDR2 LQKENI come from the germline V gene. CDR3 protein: CASSKPGQGGGEQYF. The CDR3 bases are TGTGCCAGCTCAAAACCGGGACAGGGCGGAGGCGAGCAGTACTTC.

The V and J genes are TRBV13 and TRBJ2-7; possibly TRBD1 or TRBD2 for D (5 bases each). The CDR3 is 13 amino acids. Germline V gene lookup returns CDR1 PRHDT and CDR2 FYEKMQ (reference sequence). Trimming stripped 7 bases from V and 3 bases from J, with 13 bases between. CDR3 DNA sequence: TGTGCCAGCACTGAGGGACCCAACTACGAGCAGTACTTC. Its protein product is CASTEGPNYEQYF.

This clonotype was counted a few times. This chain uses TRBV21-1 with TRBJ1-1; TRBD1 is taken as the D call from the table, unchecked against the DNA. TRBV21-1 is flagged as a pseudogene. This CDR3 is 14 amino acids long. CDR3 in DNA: TGTGCCAGCAGCCCCCGACAGGGTGGGGCTGAAGCTTTCTTT. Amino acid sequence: CASSPRQGGAEAFF.

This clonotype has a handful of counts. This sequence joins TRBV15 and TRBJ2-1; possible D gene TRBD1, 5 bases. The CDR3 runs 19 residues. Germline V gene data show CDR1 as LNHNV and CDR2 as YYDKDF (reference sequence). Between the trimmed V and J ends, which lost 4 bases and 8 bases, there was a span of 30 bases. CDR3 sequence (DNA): TGTGCCACCAGCACCCGAAGTTACAGGTTATGGAGAGACGAGGATGAGCAGTTCTTC. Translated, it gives CATSTRSYRLWRDEDEQFF.

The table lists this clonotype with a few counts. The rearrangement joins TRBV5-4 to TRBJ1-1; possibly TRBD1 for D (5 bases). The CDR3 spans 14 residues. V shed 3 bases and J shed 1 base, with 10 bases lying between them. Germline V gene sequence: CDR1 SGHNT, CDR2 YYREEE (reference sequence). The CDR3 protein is CASSWDRQNTEAFF. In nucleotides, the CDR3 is TGTGCCAGCAGCTGGGACCGACAGAACACTGAAGCTTTCTTT.

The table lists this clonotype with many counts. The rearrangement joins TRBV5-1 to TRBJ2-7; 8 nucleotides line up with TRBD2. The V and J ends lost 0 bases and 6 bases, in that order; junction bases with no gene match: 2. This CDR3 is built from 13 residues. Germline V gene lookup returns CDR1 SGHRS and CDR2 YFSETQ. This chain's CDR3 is CASSLAGGVEQYF. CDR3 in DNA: TGCGCCAGCAGCTTGGCGGGGGGGGTCGAGCAGTACTTC.

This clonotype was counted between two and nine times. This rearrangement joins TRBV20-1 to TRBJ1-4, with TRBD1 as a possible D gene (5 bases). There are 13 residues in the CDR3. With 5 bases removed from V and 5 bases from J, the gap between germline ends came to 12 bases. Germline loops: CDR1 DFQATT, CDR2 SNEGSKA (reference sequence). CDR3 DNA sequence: TGCAGTGCTGTCCGACAGCCAAATGAAAAACTGTTTTTT. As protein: CSAVRQPNEKLFF.

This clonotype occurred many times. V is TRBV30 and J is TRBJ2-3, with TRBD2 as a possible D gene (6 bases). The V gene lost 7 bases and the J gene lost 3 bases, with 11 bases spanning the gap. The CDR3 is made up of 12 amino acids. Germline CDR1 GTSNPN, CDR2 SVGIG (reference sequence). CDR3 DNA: TGTGCCTTCGACCGGGGGACAGATACGCAGTATTTT. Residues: CAFDRGTDTQYF.

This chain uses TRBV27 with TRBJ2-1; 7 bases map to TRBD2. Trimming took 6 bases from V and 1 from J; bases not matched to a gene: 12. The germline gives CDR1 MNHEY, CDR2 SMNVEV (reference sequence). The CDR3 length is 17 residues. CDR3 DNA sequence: TGTGCCAGCAGCAGTGGACCGGGACTAAGGTCCTACAATGAGCAGTTCTTC. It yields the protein CASSSGPGLRSYNEQFF.

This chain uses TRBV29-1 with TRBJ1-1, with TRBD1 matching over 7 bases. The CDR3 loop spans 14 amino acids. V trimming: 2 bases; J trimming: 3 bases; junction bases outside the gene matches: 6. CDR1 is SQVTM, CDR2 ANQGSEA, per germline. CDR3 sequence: CSVELTDRYTEAFF. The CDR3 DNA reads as TGCAGCGTTGAATTGACGGACAGGTACACTGAAGCTTTCTTT. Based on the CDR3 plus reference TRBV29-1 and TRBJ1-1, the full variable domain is SAVISQKPSRDICQRGTSLTIQCQVDSQVTMMFWYRQQPGQSLTLIATANQGSEATYESGFVIDKFPISRPNLTFSTLTVSNMSPEDSSIYLCSVELTDRYTEAFFGQGTRLTVV.

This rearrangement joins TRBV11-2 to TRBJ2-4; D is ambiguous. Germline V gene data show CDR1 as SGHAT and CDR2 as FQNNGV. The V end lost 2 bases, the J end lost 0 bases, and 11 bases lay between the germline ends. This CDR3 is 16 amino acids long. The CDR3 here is CASSLKERLAKNIQYF. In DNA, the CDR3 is TGTGCCAGCAGCTTAAAAGAACGACTAGCCAAAAACATTCAGTACTTC. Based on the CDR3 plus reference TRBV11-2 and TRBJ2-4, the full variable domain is EAGVAQSPRYKIIEKRQSVAFWCNPISGHATLYWYQQILGQGPKLLIQFQNNGVVDDSQLPKDRFSAERLKGVDSTLKIQPAKLEDSAVYLCASSLKERLAKNIQYFGAGTRLSVL.

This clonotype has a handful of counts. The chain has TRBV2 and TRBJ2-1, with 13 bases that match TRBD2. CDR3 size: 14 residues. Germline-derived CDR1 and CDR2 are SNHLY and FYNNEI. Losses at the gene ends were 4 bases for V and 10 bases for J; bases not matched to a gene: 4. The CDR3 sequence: CASSVRTSGGEQFF. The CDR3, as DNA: TGTGCCAGCAGTGTGAGGACTAGCGGGGGCGAGCAGTTCTTC.

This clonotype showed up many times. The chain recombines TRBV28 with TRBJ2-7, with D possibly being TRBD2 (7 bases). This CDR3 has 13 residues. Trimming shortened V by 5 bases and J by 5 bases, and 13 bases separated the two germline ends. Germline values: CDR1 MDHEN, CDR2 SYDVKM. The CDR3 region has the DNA TGTGCCAGCAGTGCCCCCGGGGGGCACGAGCAGTACTTC. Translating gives CASSAPGGHEQYF.

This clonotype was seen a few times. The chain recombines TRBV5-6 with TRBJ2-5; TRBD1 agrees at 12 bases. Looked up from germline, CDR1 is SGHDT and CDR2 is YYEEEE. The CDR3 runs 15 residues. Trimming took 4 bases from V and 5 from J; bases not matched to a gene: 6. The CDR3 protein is CASSIGTGGYETQYF. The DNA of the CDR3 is TGTGCCAGCAGCATAGGGACAGGGGGCTACGAGACCCAGTACTTC.

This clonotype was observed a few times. The CDR3 DNA sequence: TGTGCCAGCAGAGACATACAGTCGACTGAAGCTTTCTTT. Amino acid sequence: CASRDIQSTEAFF. This sequence joins TRBV14 and TRBJ1-1; D remains ambiguous. V dropped 6 bases and J dropped 5 bases, with 13 bases sitting between them. Germline values: CDR1 SGHDN, CDR2 FVKESK. The CDR3 runs 13 residues.

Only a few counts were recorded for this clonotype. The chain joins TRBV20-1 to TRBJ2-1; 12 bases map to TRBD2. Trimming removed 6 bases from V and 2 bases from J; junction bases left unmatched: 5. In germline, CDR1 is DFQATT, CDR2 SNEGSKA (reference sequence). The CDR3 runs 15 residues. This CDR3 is CSAQRLAGAYNEQFF. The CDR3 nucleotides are TGCAGTGCGCAGAGACTAGCGGGGGCCTACAATGAGCAGTTCTTC.

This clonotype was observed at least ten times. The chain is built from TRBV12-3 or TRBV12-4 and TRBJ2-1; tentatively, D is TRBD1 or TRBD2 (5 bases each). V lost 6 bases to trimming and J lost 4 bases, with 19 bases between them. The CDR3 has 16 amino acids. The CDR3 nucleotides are TGTGCCAGCAGCCTGGGACGTAAGAATCCATACAATGAGCAGTTCTTC. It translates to CASSLGRKNPYNEQFF.